What follows are 19 T cell receptor beta chains derived from one specimen sequenced in a study of blood T cell repertoires in COVID-19. Sequencing was performed with immunoSEQ multiplex PCR; in TCRdb, only in-frame clones are kept and a portion is missing. The table records approximately 280,000 clones, roughly 86% of them present only once. Sequencing was done on a sample of PBMCs or T cells enriched from blood (not recorded which). Receptors were obtained from a woman aged 55-75 years who had recovered from COVID-19.

The V and J genes are TRBV5-6 and TRBJ2-7; no definite D call. Trimming left V 3 bases short and J 2 bases short, with 6 bases between. The CDR3 length is 12 residues. Germline V lookup: CDR1 SGHDT, CDR2 YYEEEE. CDR3 in DNA: TGTGCCAGCAGCTCAGGCCCCTACGAGCAGTACTTC. Encoded protein: CASSSGPYEQYF.

The chain has TRBV7-8 and TRBJ1-2; TRBD1 aligns across 7 bases. Germline V gene sequence: CDR1 SGHVS, CDR2 FQNEAQ. CDR3 size: 14 residues. Trimming cost V 4 bases and J 2 bases; bases outside gene matches: 4. DNA for the CDR3: TGTGCCAGCAGCTACAGGGGTCGCAACTATGGCTACACCTTC. Its translation: CASSYRGRNYGYTF.

This clone was detected only once. This sequence joins TRBV5-4 and TRBJ2-7; D is possibly TRBD1 (6 bases). There are 14 residues in the CDR3. CDR1 is SGHNT, CDR2 YYREEE, per germline (reference sequence). The V end was cut by 2 bases, the J end by 3 bases, with 12 bases between. CDR3 nucleotides: TGTGCCAGCAGCTTACCTGGGACACTCTACGAGCAGTACTTC. Its protein product is CASSLPGTLYEQYF.

DNA for the CDR3: TGTGCCAGCAGCGTAGGTGGCAGTCCCTCCTACGAGCAGTACTTC. Amino acid sequence: CASSVGGSPSYEQYF. The chain is built from TRBV9 and TRBJ2-7, with no clear D. Germline-derived CDR1 and CDR2 are SGDLS and YYNGEE. Trimming stripped 0 bases from V and 0 bases from J, with 10 bases between. The CDR3 spans 15 residues.

This chain uses TRBV6-5 with TRBJ2-7, with D possibly TRBD2 on 5 matching bases. There are 15 residues in the CDR3. Trimming took 7 bases from V and 0 from J, leaving 16 bases between them. CDR1 MNHEY and CDR2 SVGAGI come from the germline V gene. CDR3 nucleotide sequence: TGTGCCAGCAATCCTATGAGCGGCAACTCCTACGAGCAGTACTTC. Translating gives CASNPMSGNSYEQYF.

The chain carries TRBV18 and TRBJ2-7; 7 bases line up with TRBD1. Trimming at V came to 0 bases and at J to 2 bases, leaving 4 bases not matched to a gene. This CDR3 is 15 amino acids long. Looked up from germline, CDR1 is KGHSH and CDR2 is LQKENI. This CDR3 is CASSPPSQGAYEQYF. CDR3 DNA sequence: TGTGCCAGCTCACCACCCAGTCAGGGGGCCTACGAGCAGTACTTC.

The CDR3 sequence is CASSLRTPSISPEQFF. CDR3 DNA: TGTGCCAGCAGCCTCAGGACTCCCTCTATATCCCCTGAGCAGTTCTTC. The chain recombines TRBV3-1 (or the pseudogene TRBV3-2) with TRBJ2-1; D is possibly TRBD2 (5 bases). Trimming left V 4 bases short and J 9 bases short, with 22 bases between. CDR1 and CDR2 (germline): LGHDT, YNNKEL (reference sequence). This CDR3 comprises 16 residues.

The chain has TRBV30 and TRBJ2-3; no clear D. Germline values: CDR1 GTSNPN, CDR2 SVGIG (reference sequence). Trimming pared 1 base from V and 3 bases from J, leaving 5 bases between. This CDR3 has 12 residues. CDR3 DNA: TGTGCCTGGAGTGCTCCTACAGATACGCAGTATTTT. This sequence encodes CAWSAPTDTQYF.

The gene calls are TRBV10-3 and TRBJ2-3; D remains ambiguous. The CDR3 has 12 amino acids. Deletions cut 4 bases from V and 4 bases from J, with 6 bases between. Germline V gives CDR1 ENHRY, CDR2 SYGVKD. Here the CDR3 reads CAISGGSDTQYF. CDR3 in DNA: TGTGCCATCAGTGGAGGTTCAGATACGCAGTATTTT.

The chain joins TRBV19 to TRBJ1-1; a possible D gene is TRBD1 (5 bases). Trimming stripped 5 bases from V and 5 bases from J, with 15 bases between. Germline V CDR1 and CDR2: LNHDA, SQIVND (reference sequence). The CDR3 totals 14 residues. Written as DNA, the CDR3 is TGTGCCAGTAGTTCCGGGACTTGGGGGACTGAAGCTTTCTTT. Amino acids: CASSSGTWGTEAFF.

The gene calls are TRBV19 and TRBJ1-5, with D maybe TRBD1 (6 bases). This CDR3 is built from 13 residues. V lost 6 bases and J 5 bases, leaving 11 bases between the germline ends. CDR1 is LNHDA, CDR2 SQIVND, per germline (reference sequence). DNA for the CDR3: TGTGCCAGTAGAGGACAGCTATATCAGCCCCAGCATTTT. It translates to CASRGQLYQPQHF.

The genes are TRBV11-3 and TRBJ2-1; tentatively, D is TRBD2 (5 bases). V was clipped by 5 bases and J by 0 bases, with 14 bases between them. Germline loops: CDR1 SGHNT, CDR2 YENEEA. CDR3 length: 16 amino acids. The CDR3 sequence is CASSKLAGSSYNEQFF. CDR3 sequence (DNA): TGTGCCAGCAGCAAGCTCGCGGGTAGCTCCTACAATGAGCAGTTCTTC.

The chain combines TRBV28 with TRBJ1-1; no definite D call. This CDR3 comprises 15 residues. The germline V gene encodes CDR1 MDHEN and CDR2 SYDVKM. V was clipped by 4 bases and J by 5 bases, with 17 bases between them. The CDR3 nucleotides are TGTGCCAGCAGTTACGGGCCAGGCTGGGAGACTGAAGCTTTCTTT. It specifies CASSYGPGWETEAFF.

This chain links TRBV9 with TRBJ2-5; TRBD1 agrees at 7 bases. The V and J ends lost 3 bases and 3 bases, in that order; junction bases with no gene match: 5. Per germline, CDR1 SGDLS and CDR2 YYNGEE. This CDR3 comprises 14 residues. CDR3 region: CASSAGQIEETQYF. The CDR3 DNA reads TGTGCCAGCAGCGCGGGACAGATAGAAGAGACCCAGTACTTC. The variable domain in full, with the rest retrieved from reference TRBV9 and TRBJ2-5, is DSGVTQTPKHLITATGQRVTLRCSPRSGDLSVYWYQQSLDQGLQFLIQYYNGEERAKGNILERFSAQQFPDLHSELNLSSLELGDSALYFCASSAGQIEETQYFGPGTRLLVL.

This chain joins TRBV7-3 and TRBJ2-3, with D hard to call. V lost 5 bases and J 2 bases, leaving 14 bases between the germline ends. Germline loops: CDR1 SGHTA, CDR2 FQGTGA. CDR3 length: 15 residues. The CDR3 protein is CASSQNRGVTDTQYF. The CDR3 bases are TGTGCCAGCAGCCAGAATAGAGGAGTCACAGATACGCAGTATTTT.

This clone was seen a single time. The chain links TRBV28 to TRBJ2-7; D may be TRBD1 (5 bases). Germline-derived CDR1 and CDR2 are MDHEN and SYDVKM. The CDR3 totals 11 residues. With 5 bases removed from V and 7 bases from J, the gap between germline ends came to 9 bases. CDR3 amino acids: CASSDRQEQYF. CDR3 in DNA: TGTGCCAGCAGTGACCGACAGGAGCAGTACTTC.

This chain links TRBV5-4 with TRBJ2-5; maybe TRBD2 (7 bases). Deletions cut 4 bases from V and 5 bases from J, with 18 bases between. The CDR3 totals 15 residues. The germline gives CDR1 SGHNT, CDR2 YYREEE (reference sequence). CDR3 bases: TGTGCCAGCAGCCCTGGGGGGGGACAAAGGGAGACCCAGTACTTC. As protein: CASSPGGGQRETQYF.

Concerning this clone: Other DNA sequences in this sample translate to the same CDR3. The chain combines TRBV18 with TRBJ1-5; D not resolved. The ends were cut back, 6 bases at V and 5 bases at J, with 11 bases in the middle. CDR1 is KGHSH and CDR2 is LQKENI in the germline V gene. CDR3 size: 13 residues. The CDR3 protein is CASSLGEDQPQHF. The DNA for the CDR3 is TGTGCCAGCTCCCTCGGGGAAGATCAGCCCCAGCATTTT.

This clone was observed once. CDR3 region: CASSFPGGSHNEQFF. DNA for the CDR3: TGTGCCAGCAGCTTCCCGGGGGGGTCCCACAATGAGCAGTTCTTC. The chain has TRBV7-9 and TRBJ2-1, with TRBD2 matching 8 bases. CDR1 is SEHNR, CDR2 FQNEAQ, per germline (reference sequence). The CDR3 runs to 15 residues. With 3 bases clipped from V and 5 bases from J, the junction kept 6 bases outside the gene matches.